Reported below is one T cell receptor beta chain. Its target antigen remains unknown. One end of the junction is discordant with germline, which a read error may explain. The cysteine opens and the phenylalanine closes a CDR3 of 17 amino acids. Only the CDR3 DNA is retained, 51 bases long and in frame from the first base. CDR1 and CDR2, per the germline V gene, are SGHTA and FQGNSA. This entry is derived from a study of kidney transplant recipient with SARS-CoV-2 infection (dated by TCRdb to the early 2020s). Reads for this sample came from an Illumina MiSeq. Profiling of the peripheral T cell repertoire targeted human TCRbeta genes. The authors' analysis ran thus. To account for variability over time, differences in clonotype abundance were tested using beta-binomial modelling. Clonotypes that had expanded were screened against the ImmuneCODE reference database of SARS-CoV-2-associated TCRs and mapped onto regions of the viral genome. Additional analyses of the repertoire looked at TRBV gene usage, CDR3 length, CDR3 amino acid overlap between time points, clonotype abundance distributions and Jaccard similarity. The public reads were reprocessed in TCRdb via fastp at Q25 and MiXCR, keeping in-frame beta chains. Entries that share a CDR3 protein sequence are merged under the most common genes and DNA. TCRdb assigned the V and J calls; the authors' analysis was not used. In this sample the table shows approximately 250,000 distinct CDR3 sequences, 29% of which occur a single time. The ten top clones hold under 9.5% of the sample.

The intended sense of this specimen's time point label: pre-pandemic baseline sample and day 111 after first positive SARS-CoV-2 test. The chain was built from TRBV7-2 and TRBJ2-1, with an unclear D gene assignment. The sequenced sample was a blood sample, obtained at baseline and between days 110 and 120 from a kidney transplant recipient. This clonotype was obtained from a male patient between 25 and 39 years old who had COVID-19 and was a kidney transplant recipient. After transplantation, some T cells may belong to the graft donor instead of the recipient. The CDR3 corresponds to CASSSSRPPDPYNEQLF. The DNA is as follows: TGTGCCAGCAGCTCTTCCCGCCCGCCCGACCCCTACAATGAGCAGCTCTTC.